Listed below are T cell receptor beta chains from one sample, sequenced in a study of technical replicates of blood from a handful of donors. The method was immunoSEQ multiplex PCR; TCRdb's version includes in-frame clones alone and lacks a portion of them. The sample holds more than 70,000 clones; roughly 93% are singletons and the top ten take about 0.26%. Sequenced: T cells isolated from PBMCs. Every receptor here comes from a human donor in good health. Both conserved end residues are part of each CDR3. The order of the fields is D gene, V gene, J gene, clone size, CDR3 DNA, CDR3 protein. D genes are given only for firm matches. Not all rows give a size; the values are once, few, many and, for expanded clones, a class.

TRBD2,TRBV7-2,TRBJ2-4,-,TGTGCCAGCAGCTCTCGGACTAGCGGAAACATTCAGTACTTC,CASSSRTSGNIQYF
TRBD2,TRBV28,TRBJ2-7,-,TGTGCCAGCAGTTTCCCGGGGGGGTCCAGCGAGCAGTACTTC,CASSFPGGSSEQYF
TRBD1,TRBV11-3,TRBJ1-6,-,TGTGCCAGCAGCTCGGCTCCCGGGACAGGGAACAATTCACCCCTCCACTTT,CASSSAPGTGNNSPLHF
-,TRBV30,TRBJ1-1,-,TGTGCCTGGACCATCGGACACCCGAACACTGAAGCTTTCTTT,CAWTIGHPNTEAFF
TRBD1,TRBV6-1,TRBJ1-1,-,TGTGCCAGCAGTGAAGCGTTTAATTTGGGACAGCAGATGAACACTGAAGCTTTCTTT,CASSEAFNLGQQMNTEAFF
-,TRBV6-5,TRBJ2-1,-,TGTGCCAGCAGTTACCTCATATCTGGAAACGGGGAGCAGTTCTTC,CASSYLISGNGEQFF
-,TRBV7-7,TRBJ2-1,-,TGTGCCAGCAGCTTAATAGGGAGCCCAAACAATGAGCAGTTCTTC,CASSLIGSPNNEQFF
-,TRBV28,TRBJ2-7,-,TGTGCCAGCACCCCTGGTGTGGGCTTCTACGAGCAGTACTTC,CASTPGVGFYEQYF
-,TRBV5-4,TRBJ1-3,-,TGTGCCAGCAGCTATGGTACCGGGACAAACTCTGGAAACACCATATATTTT,CASSYGTGTNSGNTIYF
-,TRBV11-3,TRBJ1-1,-,TGTGCCAGCAGCTTAGGCAGGGGAATCCCTGAAGCTTTCTTT,CASSLGRGIPEAFF
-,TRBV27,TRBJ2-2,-,TGTGCCAGCAGTTTGGGAGTTACCGGGGAGCTGTTTTTT,CASSLGVTGELFF
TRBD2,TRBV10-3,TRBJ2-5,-,TGTGCCATCAGTGCGGGACTAGCGGGGGTCCAAGAGACCCAGTACTTC,CAISAGLAGVQETQYF
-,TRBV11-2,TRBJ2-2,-,TGTGCCAGCAGCTTAAGTGTGGTATCGGGAATCGGGGAGCTGTTTTTT,CASSLSVVSGIGELFF
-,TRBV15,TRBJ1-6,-,TGTGCCACCAGCAATCGAAGGAGCTCCTATAATTCACCCCTCCACTTT,CATSNRRSSYNSPLHF
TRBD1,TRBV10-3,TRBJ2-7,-,TGTGCCATCAGTGGAACGACAGGGGGGCGCCCCGAGCAGTACTTC,CAISGTTGGRPEQYF
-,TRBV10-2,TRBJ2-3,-,TGCGCCAGCGTTGGGAGGGATACGCAGTATTTT,CASVGRDTQYF
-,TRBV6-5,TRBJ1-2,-,TGTGCCAGCAGTTACATGGGCGACAGCCGCGGCTACACCTTC,CASSYMGDSRGYTF
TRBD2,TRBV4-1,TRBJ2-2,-,TGCGCCAGCAGCCAAGGACTAGCGGGGACCGGGGAGCTGTTTTTT,CASSQGLAGTGELFF
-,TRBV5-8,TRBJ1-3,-,TGTGCCAGCAGCTTGGGACAGAGGAACACCATATATTTT,CASSLGQRNTIYF
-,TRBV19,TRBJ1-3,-,TGTGCCAGTAGTATAGAGGGGGGCTCTGGAAACACCATATATTTT,CASSIEGGSGNTIYF
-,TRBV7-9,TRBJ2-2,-,TGTGCCAGCAGCTTAGGTTCGGTTGCCGGGGAGCTGTTTTTT,CASSLGSVAGELFF
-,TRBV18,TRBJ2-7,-,TGTGCCAGCTCACCACCAACAGGGCACGAGCAGTACTTC,CASSPPTGHEQYF
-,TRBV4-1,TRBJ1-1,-,TGCGCCAGCAGCCAAGACTCCGGGAGCTATCCTGAAGCTTTCTTT,CASSQDSGSYPEAFF
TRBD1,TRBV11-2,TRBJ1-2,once,TGTGCCAGCAGCTCGAACAGGGGGCCATATGGCTACACCTTC,CASSSNRGPYGYTF
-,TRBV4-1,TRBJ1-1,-,TGCGCCAGCAGCCAAACTGCCCTTGGTGACACTGAAGCTTTCTTT,CASSQTALGDTEAFF
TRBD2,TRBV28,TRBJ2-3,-,TGTGCCAGCAGTTCAGGACTAGCGGGGATCACAGATACGCAGTATTTT,CASSSGLAGITDTQYF
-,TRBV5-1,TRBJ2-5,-,TGCGCCAGCAGCTTGGAACTGTACGGGGAGACCCAGTACTTC,CASSLELYGETQYF
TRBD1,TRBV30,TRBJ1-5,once,TGTGCCTGGAGTCTCCCTCCTGGACAGGGAGCCACGAGTGATCAGCCCCAGCATTTT,CAWSLPPGQGATSDQPQHF
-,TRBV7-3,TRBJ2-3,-,TGTGCCAGCAGCCGTAGGAGCTCAGATACGCAGTATTTT,CASSRRSSDTQYF
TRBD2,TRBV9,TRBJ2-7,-,TGTGCCAGCAGCGGGATGGGCGGACTAGCGGGAGACGAGCAGTACTTC,CASSGMGGLAGDEQYF
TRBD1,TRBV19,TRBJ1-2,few,TGTGCCAGTAGACAGGGGGCGCAGGGCTACACCTTC,CASRQGAQGYTF
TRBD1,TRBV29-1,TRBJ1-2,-,TGCAGCGTTGTGGGCAGGGGGTCAACCGACTATGGCTACACCTTC,CSVVGRGSTDYGYTF
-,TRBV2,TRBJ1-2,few,TGTGCCAGCCGAACGGGACAAACTAGATATGGCTACACCTTC,CASRTGQTRYGYTF
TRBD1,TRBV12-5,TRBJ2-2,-,TGTGCTAGTGGTTTGGTACGGACAGGGGGCTGGAACACCGGGGAGCTGTTTTTT,CASGLVRTGGWNTGELFF
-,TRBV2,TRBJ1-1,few,TGTGCCAGCACGCGGGGGAACACTGAAGCTTTCTTT,CASTRGNTEAFF
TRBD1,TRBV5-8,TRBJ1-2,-,TGTGCCAGCAGCGGCGGACAGGGAGTTTACTATGGCTACACCTTC,CASSGGQGVYYGYTF
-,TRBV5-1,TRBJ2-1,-,TGCGCCAGCAGCCCGACTGGTTACAATGAGCAGTTCTTC,CASSPTGYNEQFF
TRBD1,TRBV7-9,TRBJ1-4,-,TGTGCCAGCAGGGAGGGGGCTGGTAATGAAAAACTGTTTTTT,CASREGAGNEKLFF
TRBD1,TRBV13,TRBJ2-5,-,TGTGCCAGCAGCTTATGGGGACAGGGGAAAGAGACCCAGTACTTC,CASSLWGQGKETQYF
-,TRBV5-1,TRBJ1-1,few,TGCGCCAGCAGCTCCAGGGTGAACACTGAAGCTTTCTTT,CASSSRVNTEAFF
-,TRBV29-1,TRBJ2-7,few,TGCAGCGTTGCTGGGCAGTTGAGTTCCTACGAGCAGTACTTC,CSVAGQLSSYEQYF
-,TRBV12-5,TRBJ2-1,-,TGTGCTAGTGGTTTAATGGCGGGTGAGCAGTTCTTC,CASGLMAGEQFF
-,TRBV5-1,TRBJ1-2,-,TGCGCCAGCAAGGTTTCGGGAGAAGCTGGCTACACCTTC,CASKVSGEAGYTF
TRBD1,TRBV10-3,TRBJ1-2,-,TGTGCCATCAGTTCACAGGGGGCCCATGGCTACACCTTC,CAISSQGAHGYTF
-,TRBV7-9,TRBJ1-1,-,TGTGCCAGCAGCTCCCCCGAACTCATGAACACTGAAGCTTTCTTT,CASSSPELMNTEAFF
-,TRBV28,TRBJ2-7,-,TGTGCCAGCAGTTTCAGGGTCTACGAGCAGTACTTC,CASSFRVYEQYF
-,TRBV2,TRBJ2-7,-,TGTGCCAGCAGTGAAGCTTTAAGAGGAGGGCGAACCTACGAGCAGTACTTC,CASSEALRGGRTYEQYF
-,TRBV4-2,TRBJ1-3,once,TGTGCCAGCAGTCAGGAAAGCTCTGGAAACACCATATATTTT,CASSQESSGNTIYF
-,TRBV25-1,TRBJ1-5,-,TGTGCCAGCAGTGTGGCGGACAATCAGCCCCAGCATTTT,CASSVADNQPQHF
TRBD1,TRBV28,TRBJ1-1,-,TGTGCCAGCAGATCAGGACAGGGGTCCACTGAAGCTTTCTTT,CASRSGQGSTEAFF
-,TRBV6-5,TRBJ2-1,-,TGTGCCAGCTCATCTGGCGGCTTTTCAAATGAGCAGTTCTTC,CASSSGGFSNEQFF
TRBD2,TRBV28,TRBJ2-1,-,TGTGCCAGCAGTTTATTGACTAGCGGGAGGGCCGGGAATGAGCAGTTCTTC,CASSLLTSGRAGNEQFF
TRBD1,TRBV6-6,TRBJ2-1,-,TGTGCCAGCAGTTACTCGAAGGGGGCGGACAATGAGCAGTTCTTC,CASSYSKGADNEQFF
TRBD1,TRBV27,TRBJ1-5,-,TGTGCCAGCAGTCCAGGGGGATGGGAACAGCCCCAGCATTTT,CASSPGGWEQPQHF
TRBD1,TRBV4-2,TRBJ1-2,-,TGTGCCAGCAGCCAAGAGGAGACAGGGGGCGGGGGCTACACCTTC,CASSQEETGGGGYTF
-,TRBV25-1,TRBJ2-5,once,TGTGCCAGCAGATTTAACTTCCAAGAGACCCAGTACTTC,CASRFNFQETQYF
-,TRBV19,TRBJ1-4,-,TGTGCCAGTAGTATAGATCCACTAGGAACAACTAATGAAAAACTGTTTTTT,CASSIDPLGTTNEKLFF
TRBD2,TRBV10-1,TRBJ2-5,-,TGCGCCAGCAGTGATGGGGGGGGGTTGGAGACCCAGTACTTC,CASSDGGGLETQYF
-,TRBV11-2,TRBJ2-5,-,TGTGCCAGCAGCCTACGACAGAGCCAAGAGACCCAGTACTTC,CASSLRQSQETQYF
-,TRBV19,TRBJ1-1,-,TGTGCCAGTATCTATTCGGGACTCGCGAACACTGAAGCTTTCTTT,CASIYSGLANTEAFF